A single T cell receptor (beta chain) is shown here with its context. Its antigen is unidentified. The data were obtained in a study of T cell clonotyping in hematopoietic cell transplantation. Points from the study as a whole: Pathologically expanded recipient clonotypes increased progressively from day 30 to day 180 as diversity fell. At the given depth, recipient repertoires were over 97% de novo clonotypes.

Assay used: immunoSEQ multiplex PCR; TCRdb lists only in-frame clones, some missing. The sample consists of tens of thousands of clones, about 96% of them appearing once. The clonotype was recovered from a man aged 30-40 years in good health. Some clones in this sample may be carry-over from other donors' samples. Input material: peripheral blood mononuclear cells.

In DNA form, the CDR3 reads TGTGCCAGCAGTCTAGCGGGGGGCCTAGGTGACAATGAGCAGTTCTTC. Amino acid sequence: CASSLAGGLGDNEQFF. The V and J genes are TRBV25-1 and TRBJ2-1, with 11 bases identical to TRBD2. This CDR3 has 16 amino acids. V gave up 5 bases and J gave up 5 bases; unmatched junction bases: 8. Germline CDR1 and CDR2: MGHDK and SYGVNS.